This T cell receptor (beta chain) was recovered during a study of T cell responses to AZD1222 COVID-19 vaccine. The table came from immunoSEQ multiplex PCR; TCRdb's copy has only in-frame clones and leaves some out. The data contain around 100,000 clones, roughly 90% of them seen just once; the ten biggest clones take up roughly 1.1%. CDR3 length: 15 amino acids. Per germline, CDR1 MNHEY and CDR2 SMNVEV (reference sequence). The J segment lost 7 bases and the V segment lost 10 bases, leaving 13 bases of the junction unmatched. The starting material was peripheral blood, obtained on day 0 of AZD1222 vaccination. The TCR sequence derives from an adult in good health. V gene TRBV27 combines with J gene TRBJ2-1, with 10 bases fitting TRBD1. The CDR3 nucleotides read TGTGCCACCATAGGATCGGGACAGGGGTTAAATGAGCAGTTCTTC. This gives the protein CATIGSGQGLNEQFF.